This is a list of T cell receptor beta chains from one sample in a study of cytomegalovirus exposure and HLA in healthy donors. Measured with immunoSEQ multiplex PCR; TCRdb has only the in-frame clones, and not every one. The sample has about 180,000 clones, approximately 78% seen once. The sequenced material came from PBMCs. These receptor sequences come from a male donor in good health and CMV-seronegative. The CDR3 runs from the conserved cysteine through the conserved F or W. D genes are given only for firm matches. Clone size is stated in some rows and not others, as once, few, many or a class when expanded.

J gene	clone size	D gene	V gene	CDR3 DNA	CDR3 protein
TRBJ2-2	NA	NA	TRBV30	TGTGCCTGGAGTGTAACAGGGCCCGGGGAGCTGTTTTTT	CAWSVTGPGELFF
TRBJ2-1	NA	TRBD1	TRBV6-1	TGTGCCAGCAGCAGCCGGGACAGCTACAATGAGCAGTTCTTC	CASSSRDSYNEQFF
TRBJ1-1	NA	NA	TRBV4-1	TGCGCCAGCAGGAGGATGGGGGGAGGGTGGAGGCCAACGGGACAGAACACTGAAGCTTTCTTT	CASRRMGGGWRPTGQNTEAFF
TRBJ2-7	NA	NA	TRBV5-1	TGCGCCAGCAGCTTGGCAGGGGCTCACTACGAGCAGTACTTC	CASSLAGAHYEQYF
TRBJ1-3	NA	TRBD1	TRBV9	TGTGCCAGCAGCGGACACAGGGGCCCTGGAAACACCATATATTTT	CASSGHRGPGNTIYF
TRBJ1-2	few	TRBD1	TRBV4-2	TGTGCCAGCAGCCGTACCCCGGGACAGGGGGCGGATGGCTACCCCTTC	CASSRTPGQGADGYPF
TRBJ2-1	NA	NA	TRBV10-3	TGTGCCATCAGTGAGAATCTGGCTAGTACGAATGAGCAGTTCTTC	CAISENLASTNEQFF
TRBJ1-2	NA	TRBD1	TRBV4-1	TGCGCCAGCAGCCAAGGACAGGGTTTAGACTATGGCTACACCTTC	CASSQGQGLDYGYTF
TRBJ2-5	NA	TRBD1	TRBV5-1	TGCGCCAGCAGCGACGGACAGGGTGGGGAGACCCAGTACTTC	CASSDGQGGETQYF
TRBJ2-7	NA	TRBD1	TRBV7-9	TGTGCCAGCAGCTTGGGACAGGGGATGGTCGAGCAGTACTTC	CASSLGQGMVEQYF
TRBJ1-2	NA	NA	TRBV6-5	TGTGCCAGCAGCCTGGACAGTAACTATGGCTACCCCTTC	CASSLDSNYGYPF
TRBJ1-1	NA	NA	TRBV15	TGTGCCACCAGCAGAGATTTGTTCGAGGTCGCCACTGAAGCTTTCTTT	CATSRDLFEVATEAFF
TRBJ2-1	NA	NA	TRBV15	TGTGCCACCAGCAGAGATAAGTTGGAGTCTTTGTTCTTC	CATSRDKLESLFF
TRBJ1-4	few	NA	TRBV4-1	TGCGCCAGCAGCCAAGATATTGGAGGGTTCAGTGAAAAACTGTTTTTT	CASSQDIGGFSEKLFF
TRBJ2-7	NA	TRBD2	TRBV18	TGTGCCAGCTCACCGCGGGGTAGCGGGAGTTACGAGCAGTACTTC	CASSPRGSGSYEQYF
TRBJ2-5	NA	NA	TRBV28	TGTGCCAGCAGTCCCGCGCGAGGTGGAGAGACCCAGTACTTC	CASSPARGGETQYF
TRBJ2-2	NA	TRBD2	TRBV29-1	TGCAGCGTTGTTACTGCGGGGGGCGGGGAGCTGTTTTTT	CSVVTAGGGELFF
TRBJ2-5	NA	NA	TRBV4-1	TGCGCCAGCAGCCAAGATCGGGGAGTGGAGACCCAGTACTTC	CASSQDRGVETQYF
TRBJ1-1	NA	NA	TRBV6-5	TGTGCCAGCAGTTATAACAGGGTTATGAACACTGAAGCTTTCTTT	CASSYNRVMNTEAFF